This entry lists 21 T cell receptor beta chains sequenced from one sample in a study of identical twins. TCRdb re-derived calls from the 5' RACE reads in MiXCR, one entry per CDR3 protein. The sample records approximately 470,000 distinct CDR3 sequences, 13% to 15% being singletons. These data were likewise used in another study, on yellow fever vaccine responses in identical twins.

Material: CD4+ T cells sorted from blood. The source is a woman in her late teens or twenties in good health.

This chain uses TRBV13 with TRBJ2-3, with 8 bases lining up with TRBD2. Germline CDR1 is PRHDT and CDR2 is FYEKMQ (reference sequence). V lost 2 bases, J lost 1 base, and 11 bases stayed unmatched. The CDR3 extends over 18 amino acids. CDR3 DNA: TGTGCCAGCAGCTTAAAAGCGGGGGCCCCGGTAGGCACAGATACGCAGTATTTT. This sequence encodes CASSLKAGAPVGTDTQYF.

This clonotype was seen many times. This chain uses TRBV12-3 or TRBV12-4 with TRBJ2-1; 9 bases line up with TRBD2. J gave up 7 bases and V 6 bases, and 13 bases lay outside the gene matches. The CDR3 has 16 residues. The CDR3 DNA reads TGTGCCAGCAGCCTCACCGGGACTAGCTTGTCAAATGAGCAGTTCTTC. This codes for CASSLTGTSLSNEQFF.

The chain carries TRBV5-1 and TRBJ2-1; maybe TRBD2 (5 bases). Germline V gene sequence: CDR1 SGHRS, CDR2 YFSETQ. V was pared by 3 bases and J by 9 bases, with 19 bases between. The CDR3 runs 15 residues. In DNA form, the CDR3 reads TGCGCCAGCAGCTCCGGGGAATCCGACTTGGGTGAGCAGTTCTTC. It is translated as CASSSGESDLGEQFF.

The rearrangement joins TRBV3-1 to TRBJ2-7; D ambiguous. Germline CDR1 is LGHDT and CDR2 is YNNKEL (reference sequence). The ends were cut back, 1 base at V and 7 bases at J, with 11 bases in the middle. The CDR3 sequence is 13 residues long. The CDR3 reads CASSQGPHREQYF. CDR3 coding DNA: TGTGCCAGCAGCCAAGGGCCCCATAGGGAGCAGTACTTC.

This clonotype occurred a few times. This rearrangement joins TRBV6-5 to TRBJ2-2; D is possibly TRBD1 (6 bases). Trimming pared 5 bases from V and 6 bases from J, leaving 7 bases between. There are 12 residues in the CDR3. The germline V gene has CDR1 MNHEY and CDR2 SVGAGI. CDR3 sequence: CASSHRAGELFF. CDR3 DNA sequence: TGTGCCAGCAGTCACAGGGCCGGGGAGCTGTTTTTT.

This chain joins TRBV20-1 and TRBJ2-4; a weak D match, TRBD2 (7 bases). V lost 6 bases to trimming and J lost 1 base, with 10 bases between them. CDR3 length: 13 residues. Germline assignment: CDR1 DFQATT and CDR2 SNEGSKA (reference sequence). In DNA, the CDR3 is TGCAGTGCAGGGAGGGGGGCCAAAAACATTCAGTACTTC. Translating it yields CSAGRGAKNIQYF.

This clonotype appeared a few times. This chain connects TRBV7-2 to TRBJ2-1; possibly TRBD1 for D (5 bases). This CDR3 contains 16 residues. Trimming cost V 2 bases and J 0 bases, with 11 bases left between them. Per germline, CDR1 SGHTA and CDR2 FQGNSA. As DNA, the CDR3 is TGTGCCAGCAGCTTACGTGACAGCAGCTCCTACAATGAGCAGTTCTTC. Its translation is CASSLRDSSSYNEQFF.

The rearrangement joins TRBV20-1 to TRBJ2-1; 9 nucleotides align to TRBD2. The V and J ends lost 1 base and 9 bases, in that order; junction bases with no gene match: 10. Germline V gene data show CDR1 as DFQATT and CDR2 as SNEGSKA (reference sequence). CDR3 size: 15 residues. As DNA, the CDR3 is TGCAGTGCTAGAGGCTCAGGACTAGCGTGGACTGAGCAGTTCTTC. Translated: CSARGSGLAWTEQFF.

In its sample, this clonotype was seen a few times. This chain links TRBV10-3 with TRBJ2-5; possibly TRBD2 for D (5 bases). CDR1 ENHRY and CDR2 SYGVKD come from the germline V gene. V dropped 4 bases and J dropped 5 bases, with 11 bases sitting between them. The CDR3 has 13 residues. The chain's CDR3 is CAISVPGEETQYF. As DNA, the CDR3 is TGTGCCATCAGTGTGCCCGGGGAGGAGACCCAGTACTTC.

This chain links TRBV10-2 with TRBJ2-1; 7 bases agree with TRBD1. J was trimmed by 0 bases and V by 1 base; bases with no gene match: 6. The CDR3 has 17 residues. CDR1 is WSHSY and CDR2 is SAAADI in the germline V gene. CDR3 DNA sequence: TGCGCCAGCAGTGAGTGGGCTGGGACAGACTCCTACAATGAGCAGTTCTTC. This encodes CASSEWAGTDSYNEQFF.

The chain couples TRBV7-9 to TRBJ2-5, with a tentative D call TRBD1 (6 bases). The V and J ends lost 3 bases and 4 bases respectively, with 15 bases between them. Per the germline V gene, CDR1 is SEHNR and CDR2 is FQNEAQ (reference sequence). CDR3 length equals 15 residues. The CDR3 here is CASSFGAGEGETQYF. CDR3 coding DNA: TGTGCCAGCAGCTTCGGGGCAGGGGAAGGAGAGACCCAGTACTTC.

Only a few counts were recorded for this clonotype. The V call is TRBV18, the J call TRBJ2-6, with D possibly matching TRBD1 (6 bases). CDR1 and CDR2 from the germline V gene are KGHSH and LQKENI. This CDR3 contains 22 residues. Trimming cost V 2 bases and J 0 bases, with 26 bases left between them. CDR3 sequence reads: CASSPTGPGNGTFSSGANVLTF. In DNA form, the CDR3 reads TGTGCCAGCTCACCAACGGGGCCCGGAAACGGGACATTCAGCTCTGGGGCCAACGTCCTGACTTTC.

V and J are TRBV15 and TRBJ2-1, with 9 nucleotides matching TRBD2. V trimming: 1 base; J trimming: 7 bases; junction bases outside the gene matches: 5. The V gene's germline CDR1 is LNHNV and CDR2 YYDKDF (reference sequence). CDR3 length: 15 amino acids. This CDR3 is CATSRVAGAGNEQFF. In nucleotides, the CDR3 is TGTGCCACCAGCAGAGTAGCGGGAGCTGGTAATGAGCAGTTCTTC.

This clonotype was detected only a few times. This rearrangement joins TRBV5-6 to TRBJ2-4; 9 nucleotides line up with TRBD1. J lost 9 bases, V lost 0 bases, and 10 bases had no gene match. This CDR3 comprises 16 residues. The germline V gene has CDR1 SGHDT and CDR2 YYEEEE. The CDR3 nucleotides read TGTGCCAGCAGCTTGGACAGGGGGCCCTCCGTGGGCATTCAGTACTTC. Translating it yields CASSLDRGPSVGIQYF.

This clonotype was counted at least ten times. V and J are TRBV3-1 and TRBJ2-1, with D possibly being TRBD2 (5 bases). The CDR3 contains 12 residues. The germline V gene encodes CDR1 LGHDT and CDR2 YNNKEL (reference sequence). Deletions cut 4 bases from V and 9 bases from J, with 10 bases between. The CDR3 DNA sequence: TGTGCCAGCAGCCGAGGTGGAGGTGAGCAGTTCTTC. Its protein is CASSRGGGEQFF.

V gene TRBV20-1 combines with J gene TRBJ2-3; D is perhaps TRBD1 (6 bases). Germline V gene lookup returns CDR1 DFQATT and CDR2 SNEGSKA (reference sequence). The CDR3 spans 14 residues. V lost 2 bases to trimming and J lost 5 bases, with 14 bases between them. CDR3 coding DNA: TGCAGTGCTAGAAGACAGGCAATTAAAGATACGCAGTATTTT. This codes for CSARRQAIKDTQYF.

A few counts support this clonotype. The gene calls are TRBV21-1 and TRBJ2-7; whether TRBD2, the table's D call, matches the DNA was not checked. TRBV21-1 is a pseudogene. This CDR3 region has 16 residues. CDR3: CASSKRISGRSYEQYF. The CDR3 coding sequence is TGTGCCAGCAGCAAGCGGATTAGCGGGAGGTCCTACGAGCAGTACTTC.

V and J are TRBV5-1 and TRBJ2-2; TRBD2 might be the D (7 bases). Trimming stripped 4 bases from V and 6 bases from J, with 13 bases between. The CDR3 spans 14 residues. From germline, CDR1 is SGHRS and CDR2 YFSETQ. The CDR3: CASSPDGGPGELFF. CDR3 DNA sequence: TGCGCCAGCAGCCCTGACGGGGGGCCCGGGGAGCTGTTTTTT.

This clonotype was detected only a few times. The chain is built from TRBV5-4 and TRBJ2-3; D not resolved. Trimming pared 1 base from V and 0 bases from J, leaving 12 bases between. From germline, CDR1 is SGHNT and CDR2 YYREEE (reference sequence). This CDR3 is 16 amino acids long. Here the CDR3 DNA reads TGTGCCAGCAGCTTGCGACCCCTGGGGAGCACAGATACGCAGTATTTT. It encodes CASSLRPLGSTDTQYF.

This clonotype was counted between two and nine times. This sequence joins TRBV20-1 and TRBJ2-3, with a possible D match to TRBD1 (5 bases). Germline CDR1 is DFQATT and CDR2 is SNEGSKA (reference sequence). Trimming left V 6 bases short and J 4 bases short, with 14 bases between. The CDR3 is 13 residues long. CDR3 coding DNA: TGCAGTGCCTCCCGAATCAGGGCAGATACGCAGTATTTT. This codes for CSASRIRADTQYF.

In its sample, this clonotype was seen a few times. The chain employs TRBV10-3 and TRBJ2-7; 7 bases line up with TRBD1. The germline CDR1 and CDR2 sequences are ENHRY and SYGVKD. CDR3 length: 15 residues. The trim removed 6 bases at V and 2 bases at J, leaving 10 bases unmatched. The CDR3 nucleotides read TGTGCCATCAGCCCTACAGGGGACGGAACCTACGAGCAGTACTTC. Translating gives CAISPTGDGTYEQYF.